Listed below are T cell receptor beta chains from one sample, sequenced in a study of blood T cells in healthy people across ages. TCRdb redid the calling of the 5' RACE reads with MiXCR, one entry per CDR3 protein. Among 500,000 to 650,000 distinct CDR3 sequences listed, approximately 26% were seen once. The same sample was also studied in work on T cells of mothers and their children.

Material: blood. The receptor set was obtained from a boy aged 2 to 10 in good health. CDR3s include the opening cysteine and the closing phenylalanine or tryptophan. A D gene is named only where the DNA matches it firmly. Clone size is not always given. Where it is, it says once, few, many or a class for expanded clones.

j_gene,v_gene,d_gene,abundance,CDR3aa,CDR3nt
TRBJ1-5,TRBV30,-,-,CAWSRAVGRGGNQPQHF,TGTGCCTGGAGTCGCGCAGTCGGCCGAGGTGGAAATCAGCCCCAGCATTTT
TRBJ2-1,TRBV3-1,-,-,CASSSSLEASYNEQFF,TGTGCCAGCAGCTCCTCCTTAGAGGCCTCCTACAATGAGCAGTTCTTC
TRBJ1-2,TRBV30,-,-,CAWRILMGTTYYGYTF,TGTGCCTGGAGAATTTTGATGGGGACAACTTACTATGGCTACACCTTC
TRBJ1-2,TRBV20-1,TRBD1,-,CSARGQGAGYTF,TGCAGTGCGCGGGGACAGGGGGCTGGCTACACCTTC
TRBJ2-1,TRBV6-4,-,-,CASSLWRGSGNEQFF,TGTGCCAGCAGCCTCTGGCGGGGTTCAGGCAATGAGCAGTTCTTC
TRBJ2-6,TRBV7-2,-,few,CASSSQPVSGANVLTF,TGTGCCAGCAGCTCGCAGCCGGTTTCTGGGGCCAACGTCCTGACTTTC
TRBJ2-3,TRBV10-3,-,-,CAISEGSADTQYF,TGTGCCATCAGTGAGGGGTCTGCAGATACGCAGTATTTT
TRBJ1-6,TRBV6-1,-,few,CASRRPSQGSNSPLHF,TGTGCCAGCAGACGGCCTTCGCAGGGGTCAAATTCACCCCTCCACTTT
TRBJ1-5,TRBV10-1,-,few,CASSESRADTQHF,TGCGCCAGCAGTGAGTCAAGGGCAGATACGCAGCATTTT
TRBJ2-1,TRBV7-2,-,-,CASSSQGIGNEQFF,TGTGCCAGCAGCTCTCAGGGTATCGGGAATGAGCAGTTCTTC
TRBJ1-4,TRBV20-1,-,-,CSAREFGMDEKLFF,TGCAGTGCTAGAGAATTTGGGATGGATGAAAAACTGTTTTTT
TRBJ1-1,TRBV30,-,-,CAWEGMNTEAFF,TGTGCCTGGGAGGGCATGAACACTGAAGCTTTCTTT
TRBJ2-7,TRBV7-8,-,-,CASSPHMNLYEQYF,TGTGCCAGCAGCCCCCATATGAACCTCTACGAGCAGTACTTC
TRBJ2-5,TRBV20-1,-,-,CSARDSYQETQYF,TGCAGTGCTAGAGATTCCTACCAAGAGACCCAGTACTTC
TRBJ2-5,TRBV20-1,TRBD2,-,CSARDLASGTGETQYF,TGCAGTGCTAGAGATTTGGCTAGCGGGACCGGTGAGACCCAGTACTTC
TRBJ1-5,TRBV2,TRBD1,few,CTSSLSGTGVYSNQPQHF,TGTACCAGCAGTCTATCCGGGACAGGGGTCTATAGCAATCAGCCCCAGCATTTT
TRBJ2-3,TRBV10-3,-,-,CAISEPVAETDTQYF,TGTGCCATCAGTGAGCCTGTAGCGGAGACAGATACGCAGTATTTT
TRBJ2-2,TRBV4-3,TRBD2,-,CASSQEGAGADTGELFF,TGCGCCAGCAGCCAAGAGGGCGCGGGAGCGGACACCGGGGAGCTGTTTTTT
TRBJ2-5,TRBV10-3,TRBD2,few,CAIRKAGGGETQYF,TGTGCCATCAGGAAAGCGGGAGGGGGAGAGACCCAGTACTTC
TRBJ2-7,TRBV29-1,-,few,CSAQGRDTYEQYF,TGCAGCGCCCAGGGGCGCGATACTTACGAGCAGTACTTC
TRBJ2-5,TRBV29-1,-,few,CSVRLGGRETQYF,TGCAGCGTTCGGTTAGGTGGAAGAGAGACCCAGTACTTC
TRBJ1-2,TRBV5-5,TRBD1,-,CASSPGTGDTYGYTF,TGTGCCAGCAGCCCGGGGACAGGCGATACCTATGGCTACACCTTC
TRBJ2-3,TRBV29-1,TRBD2,-,CSVSTSGTDTQYF,TGCAGCGTTTCGACTAGCGGGACAGATACGCAGTATTTT
TRBJ2-1,TRBV28,-,-,CASWGDSYNEQFF,TGTGCCAGCTGGGGTGACTCCTACAATGAGCAGTTCTTC
TRBJ2-5,TRBV3-1,TRBD1,few,CASSPLLGTGGGETQYF,TGTGCCAGCAGTCCACTGTTGGGGACAGGGGGCGGAGAGACCCAGTACTTC
TRBJ2-5,TRBV18,-,-,CASSPPSGAQTQYF,TGTGCCAGCTCACCACCCTCCGGGGCTCAGACCCAGTACTTC
TRBJ1-2,TRBV29-1,-,few,CSVESTGGPGYTF,TGCAGCGTTGAGTCTACTGGGGGCCCTGGCTACACCTTC
TRBJ1-6,TRBV7-9,-,few,CASSLPGQYNSPLHF,TGTGCCAGCAGCTTACCAGGGCAGTATAATTCACCCCTCCACTTT
TRBJ1-1,TRBV29-1,-,once,CSVKIRGSPKAFF,TGCAGCGTCAAAATCAGGGGATCGCCCAAAGCTTTCTTT
TRBJ1-2,TRBV7-2,TRBD1,few,CASSLDLHRGINYGYTF,TGTGCCAGCAGCTTAGATTTGCACAGGGGGATTAACTATGGCTACACCTTC
TRBJ2-1,TRBV27,TRBD2,-,CASSLVASGRNEQFF,TGTGCCAGCAGTTTAGTGGCTAGCGGGCGCAATGAGCAGTTCTTC
TRBJ2-1,TRBV5-1,TRBD2,-,CASSDGGRSSGSSSYNEQFF,TGCGCCAGCAGCGACGGGGGGAGGAGTAGCGGGAGCAGCTCCTACAATGAGCAGTTCTTC
TRBJ2-5,TRBV7-9,TRBD2,few,CASSLGRTSGGQTQYF,TGTGCCAGCAGCTTAGGTCGGACTAGCGGGGGACAGACCCAGTACTTC
TRBJ2-7,TRBV7-8,-,-,CASSSYDRKPAYEQYF,TGTGCCAGCAGCTCCTACGACAGGAAACCCGCCTACGAGCAGTACTTC
TRBJ2-7,TRBV4-3,-,-,CASSRAGTGPYEQYF,TGCGCCAGCAGCCGGGCCGGGACTGGGCCCTACGAGCAGTACTTC
TRBJ2-2,TRBV7-2,-,once,CASGPGTANTGELFF,TGTGCCAGCGGACCCGGGACGGCAAACACCGGGGAGCTGTTTTTT
TRBJ2-6,TRBV4-3,TRBD2,few,CASSQDGGRVAGANVLTF,TGCGCCAGCAGCCAAGACGGTGGGAGGGTGGCTGGGGCCAACGTCCTGACTTTC
TRBJ1-2,TRBV6-2/TRBV6-3,TRBD1,few,CASRRGTGALNYGYTF,TGTGCCAGCAGACGCGGGACAGGGGCGCTTAACTATGGCTACACCTTC
TRBJ2-2,TRBV2,-,-,CASSEQNLLSTGELFF,TGTGCCAGCAGTGAGCAAAACCTTCTGAGTACCGGGGAGCTGTTTTTT
TRBJ2-1,TRBV7-9,TRBD2,few,CASSSTGTSDDEQFF,TGTGCCAGCAGCTCTACCGGGACTAGCGATGATGAGCAGTTCTTC
TRBJ2-7,TRBV27,-,few,CASSLQGRVYEQYF,TGTGCCAGCAGTTTACAGGGACGGGTTTACGAGCAGTACTTC
TRBJ2-3,TRBV7-9,TRBD2,-,CASSPRGISGVGDTQYF,TGTGCCAGCAGCCCCCGGGGTATTAGCGGGGTCGGAGATACGCAGTATTTT
TRBJ1-1,TRBV29-1,-,-,CSASLGGGVNTEAFF,TGCAGCGCCTCACTCGGGGGCGGGGTGAACACTGAAGCTTTCTTT
TRBJ2-3,TRBV29-1,-,once,CSVGDSRRSRTDTQYF,TGCAGCGTTGGAGACAGCCGACGGTCGCGCACAGATACGCAGTATTTT
TRBJ1-3,TRBV13,-,-,CASSSRTASGNTIYF,TGTGCCAGCAGCTCTCGGACAGCTTCTGGAAACACCATATATTTT
TRBJ2-7,TRBV11-2,-,few,CASSHSGGTYEQYF,TGTGCCAGCAGCCACAGCGGAGGTACCTACGAGCAGTACTTC
TRBJ1-1,TRBV27,-,few,CASSLSVLYTEAFF,TGTGCCAGCAGTTTATCCGTTTTGTACACTGAAGCTTTCTTT
TRBJ2-7,TRBV5-1,TRBD1,few,CASSTGTAGYEQYF,TGCGCCAGCAGCACCGGGACAGCTGGCTACGAGCAGTACTTC
TRBJ1-3,TRBV4-3,-,few,CASSHNRDTGNTIYF,TGCGCCAGCAGCCATAACCGGGACACTGGAAACACCATATATTTT
TRBJ2-7,TRBV6-5,-,-,CASSYSRGYEQYF,TGTGCCAGCAGTTACTCCAGGGGCTACGAGCAGTACTTC
TRBJ1-6,TRBV4-3,-,-,CASSQGRASNSPLHF,TGCGCCAGCAGCCAAGGACGGGCCTCTAATTCACCCCTCCACTTT
TRBJ2-5,TRBV12-3/TRBV12-4,TRBD2,-,CASTASGGQETQYF,TGTGCCAGCACTGCTAGCGGCGGCCAAGAGACCCAGTACTTC
TRBJ2-7,TRBV20-1,-,-,CSAAGPSYEQYF,TGCAGTGCAGCCGGACCCAGTTACGAGCAGTACTTC
TRBJ2-5,TRBV11-2,TRBD2,few,CASNLGGRGETQYF,TGTGCCAGCAACCTGGGGGGGAGGGGAGAGACCCAGTACTTC
TRBJ2-2,TRBV14,-,few,CASSPSRLGGGGELFF,TGTGCCAGCAGCCCTTCCCGACTAGGAGGTGGCGGGGAGCTGTTTTTT
TRBJ2-7,TRBV5-5,-,few,CASTLSGEQYF,TGTGCCAGCACCTTGTCGGGCGAGCAGTACTTC